These T cell receptor beta chains were read from a single sample in a study of CD8+CD57+ T cells in acquired aplastic anemia. TCRdb called the reads again in MiXCR, with one record for every CDR3 protein. Among about 180,000 distinct CDR3 sequences listed, 45% to 60% were seen once. The sample was sorted CD4+, CD8+, or CD8+CD57+ T cells (not recorded which) from PBMCs. The origin of the receptors is a human donor with aplastic anemia. Each CDR3 is given with its conserved first and last residue. A D gene is named only where the DNA matches it firmly. Expanded clones are given a class, and other clones once, few, many or no size at all.

j_call clone_size d_call v_call cdr3_nt cdr3_aa
TRBJ2-7 . TRBD1 TRBV27 TGTGCCAGCAGTTCCTGTGGGACAGCTCCCTCCTACGAGCAGTACTTC CASSSCGTAPSYEQYF
TRBJ2-1 . . TRBV7-3 TGTGCCAGCAGCGTAGACAGTTCGAATGAGCAGTTCTTC CASSVDSSNEQFF
TRBJ1-3 many . TRBV2 TGTGCCAGCAGGATCTCTGGAAACACCATATATTTT CASRISGNTIYF
TRBJ2-5 once . TRBV24-1 TGTGCCACATCGGGCCTCGGAGAGACCCAGTACTTC CATSGLGETQYF
TRBJ1-2 few . TRBV15 TGTGCCATCAGCAGGGTAGGGTATGGCTACACCTTC CAISRVGYGYTF
TRBJ1-2 many . TRBV19 TGTGCCTTTGATTTGGTCCGCTACACCTTC CAFDLVRYTF
TRBJ2-7 many TRBD2 TRBV5-1 TGCGCCAGCAGCTCCGGGGGGGCTGAAGTAGAGCAGTACTTC CASSSGGAEVEQYF
TRBJ2-3 . TRBD2 TRBV10-3 TGTGCCATCAAGCAAAGCGGGGGGTACACTGATACGCAGTATTTT CAIKQSGGYTDTQYF
TRBJ1-4 many TRBD1 TRBV7-2 TGTGCCAGCAGCCTCCGGAGGGGGCGCGAAAAACTGTTTTTT CASSLRRGREKLFF
TRBJ2-2 . . TRBV13 TGTGCCAGCAGCTTAGAACTTTTGGGGGAGCTGTTTTTT CASSLELLGELFF
TRBJ1-1 . . TRBV7-9 TGTGCCAGCAGCTTAGCGGGCCTACGATCTGAAGCTTTCTTT CASSLAGLRSEAFF
TRBJ2-7 many . TRBV6-1 TGTGCCAGCAGGCTCGACAGGTCCTACGAGCAGTACTTC CASRLDRSYEQYF
TRBJ2-7 . TRBD2 TRBV24-1 TGTGCCACCAGTGATATTGGGCGGGAGGGTGCCTACGAGCAGTACTTC CATSDIGREGAYEQYF
TRBJ1-4 . TRBD1 TRBV10-3 TGTGCCAGCAGGGACAGCAGCAATGAAAAACTGTTTTTT CASRDSSNEKLFF
TRBJ1-5 . . TRBV18 TGTGCCAGCTCAGACAGCCGAGCTAATCGGCCCCAGCATTTT CASSDSRANRPQHF
TRBJ2-7 few . TRBV6-5 TGTGCCAGCTCGTACTCAAGCTCCTACGAGCAGTACTTC CASSYSSSYEQYF
TRBJ2-3 . . TRBV15 TGTGCCACCAGCAGAGGGACTCAAGCTAGCACAGATACGCAGTATTTT CATSRGTQASTDTQYF
TRBJ1-4 . . TRBV20-1 TGCAGTGCTAGACCTAAAGGGAACGAAAAACTGTTTTTT CSARPKGNEKLFF
TRBJ2-2 . . TRBV5-1 TGCGCCAGCAGCTTACAGGATTATCTGAACACCGGGGAGCTGTTTTTT CASSLQDYLNTGELFF
TRBJ1-5 few . TRBV2 TGTGCCAGCAGGCCGCTCGGGGGGCGCAATCAGCCCCAGCATTTT CASRPLGGRNQPQHF
TRBJ2-1 once . TRBV7-3 TGTGCCAGCAGCTGGGGCCCTAGCAATGAGCAGTTCTTC CASSWGPSNEQFF
TRBJ1-1 many . TRBV20-1 TGCAGTGCCAAGCCTCGGCACACCGCCACGAACACTGAAGCTTTCTTT CSAKPRHTATNTEAFF
TRBJ2-3 few . TRBV20-1 TGCAGTGCTAGAGGGACAAGTAGCACAGATACGCAGTATTTT CSARGTSSTDTQYF
TRBJ2-7 many . TRBV5-8 TGTGCCAGCAGCTTGGGACAGATAGGTTCCTACGAGCAGTACTTC CASSLGQIGSYEQYF
TRBJ2-7 many TRBD1 TRBV6-1 TGTGCCAGCAGCCCTGGTTCGGGACAGGATTCCTACGAGCAGTACTTC CASSPGSGQDSYEQYF
TRBJ1-1 . . TRBV2 TGTGCCAGCAGTGAAGAACGGGCCGCATTGGGGGTGACTGAAGCTTTCTTT CASSEERAALGVTEAFF
TRBJ1-2 . TRBD1 TRBV2 TGTGCCAGCAGTGGGACAGGACCCCGAGATGGCTACACCTTC CASSGTGPRDGYTF
TRBJ2-7 . TRBD2 TRBV4-2 TGTGCCAGCAGCCAAGACCTTTGGACTAGCGGGAGTTACGAGCAGTACTTC CASSQDLWTSGSYEQYF